The 23 T cell receptor beta chains reported below all come from one sample, sequenced in a study of blood T cell repertoires in COVID-19. Libraries were prepared by immunoSEQ multiplex PCR; TCRdb keeps only in-frame clonotypes and omits some of them. Of about 87,000 clones listed, about 85% are singletons. Material for sequencing was peripheral blood. Receptors were obtained from a woman of 80 years or more with COVID-19, enrolled during active disease.

V gene TRBV7-2 combines with J gene TRBJ2-7, with 9 bases matching TRBD1. This CDR3 contains 15 residues. Germline V gene data show CDR1 as SGHTA and CDR2 as FQGNSA. V shed 2 bases, J shed 3 bases, and the junction held 5 bases outside the gene matches. The DNA of the CDR3 is TGTGCCAGCAGCTTAATTGGGACAGGGCACTACGAGCAGTACTTC. It yields the protein CASSLIGTGHYEQYF.

The chain couples TRBV27 to TRBJ2-7; 11 nucleotides agree with TRBD2. Germline CDR1 MNHEY, CDR2 SMNVEV (reference sequence). V lost 8 bases and J lost 3; bases outside the gene matches: 6. This CDR3 spans 14 amino acids. The CDR3 protein is CASSRTSGLYEQYF. CDR3 DNA sequence: TGTGCCAGCTCAAGGACTAGCGGGCTCTACGAGCAGTACTTC.

V and J are TRBV12-3 or TRBV12-4 and TRBJ2-5, with D unclear. V was shortened by 4 bases and J by 2 bases, with 8 bases between the two germline ends. This CDR3 has 13 amino acids. The CDR3 DNA is TGTGCCAGCAGTTCGTGGAGTCAAGAGACCCAGTACTTC. The encoded protein is CASSSWSQETQYF.

This clone showed up just once. This rearrangement joins TRBV27 to TRBJ2-7, with TRBD2 identical over 8 bases. CDR1 is MNHEY, CDR2 SMNVEV, per germline (reference sequence). V lost 6 bases, J lost 3 bases, and 10 bases stayed unmatched. The CDR3 is made up of 15 amino acids. The CDR3 loop reads CASSKVAGSFYEQYF. CDR3 bases: TGTGCCAGCAGCAAAGTAGCGGGATCGTTCTACGAGCAGTACTTC.

This clone was observed a few times. The genes are TRBV4-1 and TRBJ1-4, with D possibly being TRBD1 (5 bases). The CDR3 length is 16 residues. CDR1 and CDR2 (germline): MGHRA, YSYEKL. With 1 base removed from V and 7 bases from J, the gap between germline ends came to 16 bases. The CDR3 protein is CASSQGRSDGGEKLFF. CDR3 nucleotide sequence: TGCGCCAGCAGCCAAGGGCGGTCGGACGGGGGTGAAAAACTGTTTTTT.

Points on this clone: The CDR3 end shows no conserved phenylalanine or tryptophan, and so a read error is likely. The limits of the CDR3 on the DNA are not certain, so only TCRdb's listed CDR3 is given. The chain combines TRBV7-9 with TRBJ1-5; the listed D gene, TRBD1, was not tested against the DNA. The CDR3 has 10 amino acids, counting both end residues. Germline CDR1 SEHNR, CDR2 FQNEAQ (reference sequence). The CDR3 here is CASSRTEAFY.

A single count supports this clone. The chain couples TRBV4-1 to TRBJ1-1; 7 positions agree with TRBD1. Per the germline V gene, CDR1 is MGHRA and CDR2 is YSYEKL. The CDR3 covers 19 residues. V shed 4 bases and J 0 bases; nucleotides not matched to a gene: 17. The CDR3 DNA reads TGCGCCAGCAGCCCCAGTTCGGGGACAGCTTATTATATGAACACTGAAGCTTTCTTT. Encoded protein: CASSPSSGTAYYMNTEAFF.

This clone was detected once. The chain couples TRBV5-4 to TRBJ2-7, with D hard to call. Trimming pared 0 bases from V and 3 bases from J, leaving 16 bases between. Germline V gene sequence: CDR1 SGHNT, CDR2 YYREEE (reference sequence). CDR3 length: 16 residues. The CDR3 coding sequence is TGTGCCAGCAGCTTGGATGCTGGCATTTTGGTCTACGAGCAGTACTTC. This sequence encodes CASSLDAGILVYEQYF.

The chain couples TRBV7-2 to TRBJ1-2; no firm D call. The CDR3 extends over 13 amino acids. Germline CDR1 reads SGHTA; CDR2 reads FQGNSA. V was shortened by 1 base and J by 3 bases, with 6 bases between the two germline ends. CDR3 in amino acids: CASSLGQYYGYTF. As DNA, the CDR3 is TGTGCCAGCAGCTTAGGGCAGTACTATGGCTACACCTTC.

The rearrangement links TRBV3-1 (or the pseudogene TRBV3-2) to TRBJ2-5, with 7 bases identical to TRBD2. Germline V CDR1 and CDR2: LGHDT, YNNKEL (reference sequence). This CDR3 has 14 residues. Losses at the gene ends were 3 bases for V and 3 bases for J; bases not matched to a gene: 4. This CDR3 is CASSHLAAEETQYF. As DNA, the CDR3 is TGTGCCAGCAGCCACCTAGCGGCAGAAGAGACCCAGTACTTC.

This clone was detected a few times. The chain combines TRBV2 with TRBJ1-1; TRBD1 matches at 7 bases. The CDR3 length is 16 residues. V was pared by 7 bases and J by 4 bases, with 15 bases of the junction left unmatched. Per germline, CDR1 SNHLY and CDR2 FYNNEI. The CDR3 bases are TGTGCCAGCACCGAAGCGTTTCAGGGGGTAGGCACTGAAGCTTTCTTT. This encodes CASTEAFQGVGTEAFF.

In its sample, this clone was seen once. This chain uses TRBV6-5 with TRBJ1-5; 8 nucleotides line up with TRBD1. CDR1 and CDR2 (germline): MNHEY, SVGAGI. The CDR3 length is 13 residues. Trimming cost V 6 bases and J 4 bases; bases outside gene matches: 2. As DNA, the CDR3 is TGTGCCAGCAGGGACAGGGCTAATCAGCCCCAGCATTTT. It yields the protein CASRDRANQPQHF.

The chain uses TRBV9 and TRBJ2-1, with no clear D. The CDR3 covers 14 residues. Deletions cut 0 bases from V and 3 bases from J, with 7 bases between. Germline loops: CDR1 SGDLS, CDR2 YYNGEE. The CDR3 region has the DNA TGTGCCAGCAGCGTAGATGGCAGCTACAATGAGCAGTTCTTC. Translating it yields CASSVDGSYNEQFF.

This clone has a handful of counts. V is TRBV7-2 and J is TRBJ2-5, with 7 bases aligning to TRBD2. The germline CDR1 and CDR2 sequences are SGHTA and FQGNSA. The V segment lost 0 bases and the J segment 1 base; nucleotides outside the gene matches: 11. The CDR3 is made up of 18 amino acids. The CDR3 sequence: CASSLARRGLGVQETQYF. The CDR3 nucleotides are TGTGCCAGCAGCTTAGCTCGCCGAGGACTAGGGGTCCAAGAGACCCAGTACTTC.

This clone was detected a few times. The rearrangement uses TRBV5-1 and TRBJ2-7, with a possible D match to TRBD2 (6 bases). CDR1 SGHRS and CDR2 YFSETQ come from the germline V gene. The CDR3 spans 15 residues. V lost 4 bases, J lost 0 bases, and 14 bases lay in between. This chain's CDR3 is CASSLSGPPSYEQYF. The CDR3 DNA reads as TGCGCCAGCAGCCTTAGCGGTCCCCCCTCCTACGAGCAGTACTTC.

The chain links TRBV9 to TRBJ2-2; TRBD1 might be the D (6 bases). Germline CDR1 SGDLS, CDR2 YYNGEE. The CDR3 is 16 residues long. V was trimmed by 0 bases and J by 3 bases, leaving 12 bases between them. Written as DNA, the CDR3 is TGTGCCAGCAGCGTAGGGCAGGGGCCCCACACCGGGGAGCTGTTTTTT. Translation gives CASSVGQGPHTGELFF.

The rearrangement uses TRBV28 and TRBJ2-7; the match to TRBD2 covers 11 bases. Germline V lookup: CDR1 MDHEN, CDR2 SYDVKM. Losses at the gene ends were 6 bases for V and 4 bases for J; bases not matched to a gene: 8. The CDR3 covers 15 residues. The CDR3 coding sequence is TGTGCCAGCAGCTCCTCCGGGACTAGCGGATACGAGCAGTACTTC. Its translation is CASSSSGTSGYEQYF.

The chain is built from TRBV18 and TRBJ2-2, with D perhaps TRBD1 (5 bases). Trimming shortened V by 2 bases and J by 5 bases, and 12 bases separated the two germline ends. The length of the CDR3 is 15 residues. Germline V gene sequence: CDR1 KGHSH, CDR2 LQKENI. The CDR3, as DNA: TGTGCCAGCTCACCAATGAGACAGTATACCGGGGAGCTGTTTTTT. Its protein is CASSPMRQYTGELFF.

This clone has a single count. This chain connects TRBV6-5 to TRBJ2-1, with a weak D call TRBD2 (6 bases). The CDR3 is 13 amino acids. V lost 5 bases and J lost 5, with 10 bases in between. The germline V gene has CDR1 MNHEY and CDR2 SVGAGI. In DNA form, the CDR3 reads TGTGCCAGCAGTCGCGGGACGCACAATGAGCAGTTCTTC. It encodes CASSRGTHNEQFF.

The CDR3, as DNA: TGTGCCAGCAGCTTATGGAGGGCCACCTACGAGCAGTACTTC. Translation: CASSLWRATYEQYF. The rearrangement uses TRBV7-2 and TRBJ2-7, with a tentative D call TRBD2 (6 bases). The CDR3 extends over 14 amino acids. Trimming took off 2 bases at V and 2 bases at J, with 10 bases between the two ends. Germline values: CDR1 SGHTA, CDR2 FQGNSA. Filled out from reference TRBV7-2 and TRBJ2-7, the complete variable domain reads GAGVSQSPSNKVTEKGKDVELRCDPISGHTALYWYRQSLGQGLEFLIYFQGNSAPDKSGLPSDRFSAERTGGSVSTLTIQRTQQEDSAVYLCASSLWRATYEQYFGPGTRLTVT.

The chain carries TRBV7-3 and TRBJ2-3; 10 bases align to TRBD1. CDR3 length: 20 amino acids. Losses at the gene ends were 3 bases for V and 1 base for J; bases not matched to a gene: 16. From germline, CDR1 is SGHTA and CDR2 FQGTGA. CDR3 protein: CASSFLGTGDSVFRTDTQYF. The CDR3 DNA is TGTGCCAGCAGCTTCCTCGGGACAGGGGACTCCGTTTTTCGCACAGATACGCAGTATTTT.

V gene TRBV6-5 combines with J gene TRBJ2-7, with 12 bases fitting TRBD2. Germline V gene sequence: CDR1 MNHEY, CDR2 SVGAGI. Trimming at V came to 8 bases and at J to 0 bases, leaving 5 bases not matched to a gene. This CDR3 has 15 residues. The CDR3 region has the DNA TGTGCCAGCTCGCGACTAGCGGGGGACTCCTACGAGCAGTACTTC. This gives the protein CASSRLAGDSYEQYF.

This clone was found a few times. The genes are TRBV2 and TRBJ1-5; no reliable D call. Germline CDR1 is SNHLY and CDR2 is FYNNEI. The CDR3 totals 14 residues. The V end was cut by 8 bases, the J end by 0 bases, with 11 bases between. Written as DNA, the CDR3 is TGTGCCAGCGGTAGCTCGTATAGCAATCAGCCCCAGCATTTT. Amino acid sequence: CASGSSYSNQPQHF.